The clone carrying this TCR beta chain was recorded a few times. These data originate in a study of blood T cells in healthy people across ages. Background on the study: Researchers report that template switching captured about one barcoded beta molecule per two T cells.

Using a J-beta primer mix together with a sample-barcoded 5' primer, a second PCR was run for roughly 7 to 11 cycles. TCRdb re-called the 5' RACE reads with MiXCR, one entry per CDR3 protein. The sample consists of about 1,800,000 distinct CDR3 sequences, about 28% of them appearing once. The germline V gene encodes CDR1 LGHDT and CDR2 YNNKEL (reference sequence). Trimming stripped 4 bases from V and 9 bases from J, with 11 bases between. The CDR3 has 12 residues. Collection of around 9.3 milliliters of peripheral blood was performed for each donor. The sample was blood. The clonotype originates from a woman aged 30 to 39 in good health. The J gene is TRBJ2-3, the V gene TRBV3-1; D may correspond to TRBD1 or TRBD2 (5 bases each). The CDR3 DNA sequence: TGTGCCAGCAGCCGGGGACCAGCGACGCAGTATTTT. Encoded protein: CASSRGPATQYF.